The 18 T cell receptor beta chains given below trace back to one sample, sequenced in a study of blood T cell repertoires in COVID-19. Here immunoSEQ multiplex PCR was the method, and the copy in TCRdb shows in-frame clones only, minus some. This table has a few hundred thousand clones, 65% to 90% appearing once. Material for sequencing was peripheral blood. Every receptor here comes from a woman in her thirties or forties who had recovered from COVID-19.

The chain carries TRBV9 and TRBJ2-2; possible D gene TRBD2, 6 bases. The CDR3 spans 15 residues. The germline V and J ends were trimmed by 4 bases and 6 bases, with 16 bases remaining between them. Per germline, CDR1 SGDLS and CDR2 YYNGEE. The CDR3: CASSPGTPRAGELFF. The CDR3 region has the DNA TGTGCCAGCAGCCCCGGGACTCCGAGGGCCGGGGAGCTGTTTTTT.

This clone was detected only once. The chain joins TRBV5-5 to TRBJ2-3; TRBD2 is a possible D gene (5 bases). CDR3 length: 13 residues. V was trimmed by 1 base and J by 6 bases, leaving 9 bases between them. CDR1 and CDR2 (germline): SGHKS, YYEKEE (reference sequence). For the CDR3, the DNA is TGTGCCAGCAGCTTGACCCCGGGGGATACGCAGTATTTT. Its translation: CASSLTPGDTQYF.

The rearrangement uses TRBV5-1 and TRBJ1-4, with a tentative D call TRBD1 (5 bases). The CDR3 consists of 18 residues. V was shortened by 1 base and J by 0 bases, with 16 bases between the two germline ends. The germline V gene encodes CDR1 SGHRS and CDR2 YFSETQ. This chain's CDR3 is CASSLYADSQATNEKLFF. DNA of the CDR3: TGCGCCAGCAGCTTGTACGCAGACAGTCAAGCAACTAATGAAAAACTGTTTTTT.

The chain combines TRBV11-3 with TRBJ1-1; no clear D gene. This CDR3 comprises 13 residues. Between the trimmed V and J ends, which lost 5 bases and 4 bases, there was a span of 11 bases. Germline CDR1 SGHNT, CDR2 YENEEA. The CDR3, as DNA: TGTGCCAGCAGCCGGTTCTCGGGCACTGAAGCTTTCTTT. This translates into CASSRFSGTEAFF.

The J gene is TRBJ1-1, the V gene TRBV6-5; D possibly corresponds to TRBD1 (5 bases). Germline lookup yields CDR1 MNHEY and CDR2 SVGAGI. The CDR3 totals 14 residues. V lost 0 bases and J 11 bases, leaving 16 bases between the germline ends. CDR3 sequence: CASSYSITAWGAFF. The CDR3 DNA follows: TGTGCCAGCAGTTACTCGATTACGGCATGGGGCGCTTTCTTT.

The chain carries TRBV11-2 and TRBJ1-2; possible D gene TRBD1, 5 bases. The CDR3 has 14 residues. Germline V gene lookup returns CDR1 SGHAT and CDR2 FQNNGV. The V end lost 5 bases, the J end lost 4 bases, and 14 bases lay between the germline ends. CDR3 nucleotides: TGTGCCAGCAGCCACACTGACAGAGCCTATGGCTACACCTTC. The encoded protein is CASSHTDRAYGYTF.

The CDR3: CASSLVEARNTEAFF. Written as DNA, the CDR3 is TGTGCCAGCAGCTTAGTGGAGGCTAGGAACACTGAAGCTTTCTTT. The genes are TRBV7-9 and TRBJ1-1; D ambiguous. V lost 1 base, J lost 1 base, and 10 bases lay in between. Germline V lookup: CDR1 SEHNR, CDR2 FQNEAQ (reference sequence). The CDR3 spans 15 residues.

The rearrangement uses TRBV19 and TRBJ2-4; maybe TRBD1 (7 bases). This CDR3 is built from 14 residues. V was trimmed by 4 bases and J by 4 bases, leaving 11 bases between them. Germline CDR1 reads LNHDA; CDR2 reads SQIVND (reference sequence). This CDR3 reads CASSNQGGKNIQYF. CDR3 bases: TGTGCCAGTAGTAACCAGGGGGGAAAAAACATTCAGTACTTC.

The chain joins TRBV11-1 to TRBJ1-2, with D possibly matching TRBD1 (6 bases). CDR1 is SGHAT and CDR2 is FQDESV in the germline V gene (reference sequence). The CDR3 has 13 amino acids. Between the trimmed V and J ends, which lost 5 bases and 2 bases, there was a span of 9 bases. The CDR3 DNA is TGTGCCAGCAGCCCCGGACAGAACTATGGCTACACCTTC. Protein product: CASSPGQNYGYTF.

The rearrangement links TRBV7-6 to TRBJ2-5, with TRBD1 matching 7 bases. The CDR3 is made up of 19 amino acids. The junction had 23 bases not matched to a gene; V was cut back by 1 base and J by 9 bases. Germline-derived CDR1 and CDR2 are SGHVS and FNYEAQ. The CDR3 DNA reads TGTGCCAGCAGCTTAGTGGGGGCGTTTATTAGGGGGCCCCGCGGTGCCCAGTACTTC. Amino acid sequence: CASSLVGAFIRGPRGAQYF.

The J gene is TRBJ1-2, the V gene TRBV28; D may be TRBD1 (6 bases). In germline, CDR1 is MDHEN, CDR2 SYDVKM. The CDR3 totals 13 residues. V was clipped by 2 bases and J by 4 bases, with 8 bases between them. CDR3 sequence (DNA): TGTGCCAGCAGTTTACAGGGGATCTATGGCTACACCTTC. It translates to CASSLQGIYGYTF.

The chain combines TRBV6-5 with TRBJ2-2, with a possible D match to TRBD2 (7 bases). CDR3 length: 15 residues. Between the trimmed V and J ends, which lost 8 bases and 4 bases, there was a span of 17 bases. The germline V gene encodes CDR1 MNHEY and CDR2 SVGAGI. As DNA, the CDR3 is TGTGCCAGCGGGGGGGGCCAGGGCAGCACCGGGGAGCTGTTTTTT. It translates to CASGGGQGSTGELFF.

The chain recombines TRBV11-2 with TRBJ2-1, with 7 bases identical to TRBD2. The germline gives CDR1 SGHAT, CDR2 FQNNGV. The CDR3 has 15 amino acids. Trimming removed 2 bases from V and 6 bases from J; junction bases left unmatched: 7. Here the CDR3 DNA reads TGTGCCAGCAGCTTAATGCGGGGGTTCAGCAATGAGCAGTTCTTC. This encodes CASSLMRGFSNEQFF.

V and J are TRBV18 and TRBJ2-5; 10 bases agree with TRBD2. This CDR3 comprises 15 residues. Trimming removed 3 bases from V and 2 bases from J; junction bases left unmatched: 3. Per the germline V gene, CDR1 is KGHSH and CDR2 is LQKENI. Here the CDR3 reads CASSPSGGRQETQYF. CDR3 coding DNA: TGTGCCAGCTCACCTAGCGGGGGGCGACAAGAGACCCAGTACTTC.

The rearrangement uses TRBV27 and TRBJ1-1; D is possibly TRBD1 (5 bases). Trimming took off 8 bases at V and 6 bases at J, with 19 bases between the two ends. This CDR3 comprises 14 residues. The germline V gene has CDR1 MNHEY and CDR2 SMNVEV (reference sequence). CDR3 sequence (DNA): TGTGCCAGCCTCACCGGGCGGGGCATCCCTGAAGCTTTCTTT. Protein product: CASLTGRGIPEAFF.

This clone was counted once. The chain recombines TRBV5-6 with TRBJ2-7, with 7 bases identical to TRBD1. V shed 2 bases, J shed 3 bases, and the junction held 5 bases outside the gene matches. The CDR3 spans 14 residues. Germline CDR1 is SGHDT and CDR2 is YYEEEE. For the CDR3, the DNA is TGTGCCAGCAGCTTCGGACAGGCGGGCTACGAGCAGTACTTC. It translates to CASSFGQAGYEQYF.

The gene calls are TRBV6-5 and TRBJ1-1, with 8 bases fitting TRBD1. The CDR3 contains 15 residues. With 6 bases clipped from V and 6 bases from J, the junction kept 12 bases outside the gene matches. Germline V CDR1 and CDR2: MNHEY, SVGAGI. The CDR3, as DNA: TGTGCCAGCAGAAAACCCGGGACAGGCGTCTCTGAAGCTTTCTTT. Encoded protein: CASRKPGTGVSEAFF.

The V call is TRBV10-3, the J call TRBJ1-5; possible D gene TRBD1, 6 bases. With 2 bases removed from V and 2 bases from J, the gap between germline ends came to 19 bases. CDR3 size: 18 residues. In germline, CDR1 is ENHRY, CDR2 SYGVKD. This CDR3 reads CAISERQGGLQGNQPQHF. CDR3 in DNA: TGTGCCATCAGTGAGAGACAAGGGGGTTTGCAGGGCAATCAGCCCCAGCATTTT.